This TCR beta chain came from a study of Graves' ophthalmopathy and Graves' hyperthyroidism (dated by TCRdb to the late 2010s). A note on the overall study: Hyperthyroidism was considered stable if no progression to ophthalmopathy occurred within 18 months of follow-up. In a handful of hyperthyroidism patients, the T-cell repertoire of thyroid tissue was compared with the T-cell repertoire of blood. After sampling, hyperthyroidism patients received methimazole starting at 30 mg daily, and ophthalmopathy patients received high-dose intravenous methylprednisolone. To explore V-J signatures that separate ophthalmopathy from hyperthyroidism, a discovery set of 95 to 100 patients was enrolled, consisting of about 45 with ophthalmopathy and about 60 with stable hyperthyroidism. In total, under 150 blood samples were TCR-sequenced: some 43 ophthalmopathy, some 75 hyperthyroidism and around 17 hyperthyroidism-to-ophthalmopathy patients. An independent validation cohort was composed of roughly 18 hyperthyroidism patients and some 16 patients who later progressed from hyperthyroidism to ophthalmopathy. The study used signatures of the TCR beta repertoire to tell Graves' ophthalmopathy apart from Graves' hyperthyroidism and to predict which patients would progress to ophthalmopathy. What the work shows at the level of the full study, not this receptor alone: In cross-validation, the 13-signature model distinguished ophthalmopathy from stable hyperthyroidism with about 87% sensitivity and roughly 81% specificity, and in the test set the corresponding values were 80% and 75%. In validation, the model predicted ophthalmopathy progression with about 71% sensitivity and about 77% specificity; roughly 12 predicted patients were CT-confirmed with GO in a median of approximately 6.5 months. Most of the expanded thyroid clonotypes with a frequency above 0.001 were also detected in blood, and it was suggested that the thyroid immune response may be reflected by blood repertoires. No statistical method was used to predetermine the sample size, and group allocation was not hidden from the investigators.

In the case of this clonotype: The clone's antigen remains unknown. Qualities for individual bases were not recorded, and no much larger clone is one base off.

For repertoire sequencing, TCR beta CDR3 regions were amplified from RNA transcripts. The first round was an RT-PCR using HTBI primers with the Qiagen OneStep RT-PCR kit, and this first round was followed by a second-round multiplex PCR, then size selection and purification. The libraries underwent paired-end sequencing with 100 bp reads on an Illumina HiSeq2000. The original methods were these. SOAPnuke was used for read processing, and reads with adapters, uncalled bases, a mean Phred below 15, or no exact constant-primer or identifier match were discarded. High-quality paired reads were merged with COPE v1.2.5. Each unique nucleotide sequence was defined as a clonotype, and clonotypes were aligned to IMGT TRB V, D and J references with MiTCR v1.1. Analysis was restricted to V-J combinations with a frequency above 0.0001, which covered about 99% of repertoires. For each V-J combination, a TCR clonal expansion and chaos score was defined as the ratio of F50 clonal expansion to chaos observed in the TCRdist matrix. Welch's t-statistics and random forest were used to narrow the features down to more than 10 V-J combinations, which were then fed into a naive Bayes classifier. The similarity between thyroid and blood repertoires was quantified using the Morisita-Horn index. Clones were called with MiXCR by TCRdb after fastp trimmed the public reads at Q25, and only in-frame beta chains were retained. Every distinct CDR3 protein forms one entry, paired with its most common genes and DNA. The V and J calls and clone size come from TCRdb's table, not from the authors' own analysis. This sample gives 580,000 or so distinct CDR3 sequences in total; less than 40% of them show up just once. The ten largest clonotypes hold 3.5% to 4.5% of the sample.

Sequences SGHTA (CDR1) and FQGNSA (CDR2) are obtained from the germline V gene. The CDR3 measures 15 amino acids from cysteine to phenylalanine. Just CDR3 DNA is preserved here, 45 bases in frame from base 1. V sheds 1 base and J sheds 3 bases, leaving 10 bases between their ends. The hyperthyroidism patients were 18 to 65 years old and newly diagnosed, with a disease duration of less than 2 months. Patients with other autoimmune diseases, uncontrolled infections, pregnancy or lactation were excluded. Diagnosis relied on clinical symptoms, serum thyroxine, TRAb, thyroid ultrasound and orbital computed tomography. Total RNA was extracted using Trizol reagent, and RNA quality was checked on an Agilent 2100 Bioanalyzer.

The receptor comes from an adult man with Graves' hyperthyroidism. Sequencing input: peripheral blood or thyroid tissue (not recorded which). The sequence joins TRBV7-2 to TRBJ1-3; the D gene is possibly TRBD1, with 5 bases matching. The CDR3 in this case is CASSLVGGGGNTIYF. Here is the DNA: TGTGCCAGCAGCTTAGTTGGGGGAGGTGGAAACACCATATATTTT.